This T cell receptor beta chain was sequenced for a study of blood T cell repertoires in COVID-19. This table comes from immunoSEQ multiplex PCR, and its TCRdb copy is limited to in-frame clones, with some not included. This table has hundreds of thousands of clones, around 91% appearing once. Cohort assignment relied on participant-reported clinical history. Recovered participants had two consecutive negative NP/OP PCR tests, healthcare professional clearance, or symptom resolution. The sequence was obtained from a woman in her forties who had recovered from COVID-19. Input material: PBMCs or T cells enriched from blood (not recorded which).

The CDR3 loop reads CASSQTGGVGNQPQHF. The CDR3 coding sequence is TGTGCCAGCAGTCAGACAGGGGGAGTAGGCAATCAGCCCCAGCATTTT. This chain uses TRBV25-1 with TRBJ1-5; 9 positions agree with TRBD1. CDR3 length: 16 residues. V trimming: 5 bases; J trimming: 2 bases; junction bases outside the gene matches: 7. CDR1 MGHDK and CDR2 SYGVNS come from the germline V gene. Complete variable domain (other parts from reference TRBV25-1 and TRBJ1-5): EADIYQTPRYLVIGTGKKITLECSQTMGHDKMYWYQQDPGMELHLIHYSYGVNSTEKGDLSSESTVSRIRTEHFPLTLESARPSHTSQYLCASSQTGGVGNQPQHFGDGTRLSIL.